The clone carrying this T cell receptor beta chain was found once. The data are from a study of sequential checkpoint blockade in melanoma. Across the study: First-line arms were nivolumab then ipilimumab, or the reverse, randomized 1:1. Both treatment sequences were followed by maintenance nivolumab.

Treatment given: randomized to nivolumab then ipilimumab (arm A) or the reverse (arm B). PBMC sorting kept live CD3+CD8+ cells without CD19 or CD56. Losses at the gene ends were 0 bases for V and 9 bases for J; bases not matched to a gene: 7. CDR3 length equals 15 residues. From germline, CDR1 is SGDLS and CDR2 YYNGEE. Method: immunoSEQ multiplex PCR; TCRdb's copy keeps in-frame clones and lacks some. Of about 6,200 clones in the sample, roughly 53% were seen once. The V call is TRBV9, the J call TRBJ2-1; 9 bases match TRBD2. Specimen: CD8+ T cells sorted from blood (inferred from file names), collected from a patient given nivolumab and ipilimumab in sequence. The receptor's source is a human donor with melanoma. The CDR3 DNA reads TGTGCCAGCAGCGTAGGAAATAGCGGGAGAGGTGAGCAGTTCTTC. Amino acids: CASSVGNSGRGEQFF.